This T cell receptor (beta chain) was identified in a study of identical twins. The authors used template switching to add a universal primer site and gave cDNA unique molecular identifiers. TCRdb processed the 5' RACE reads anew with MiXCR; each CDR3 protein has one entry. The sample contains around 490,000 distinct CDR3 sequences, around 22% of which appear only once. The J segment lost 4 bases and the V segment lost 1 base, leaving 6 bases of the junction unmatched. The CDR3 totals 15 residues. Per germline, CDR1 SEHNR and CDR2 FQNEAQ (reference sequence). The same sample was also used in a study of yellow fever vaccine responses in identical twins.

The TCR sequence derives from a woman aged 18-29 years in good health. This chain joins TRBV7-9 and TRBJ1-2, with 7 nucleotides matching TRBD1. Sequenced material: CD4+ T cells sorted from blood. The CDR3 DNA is TGTGCCAGCAGCTTAGTCCGGGACAGCCTCTATGGCTACACCTTC. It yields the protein CASSLVRDSLYGYTF.